This T cell receptor (beta chain) originates from a study of shared clonotypes between healthy human individuals (dated by TCRdb to about 2020). At the level of the whole study: The cohort comprised two women and three men aged 18 to 49 years. For each donor, CD4 naive and CD4 memory were each given three plates, CD8 naive was given two plates, and CD8 memory was given one plate. To estimate repertoire size and how much clonotypes are shared between individuals, the study performed deep sequencing of blood TCR repertoires from 4 to 6 healthy adults. Different laboratories and diverse techniques were used to prepare libraries and sequence TCR repertoires, to increase sequencing depth and limit assay-specific biases. Leukapheresis yielded between about 0.8 and 9.5 billion PBMCs per donor. Overall study results and their limits: Compared with non-shared clonotypes, clonotypes shared by all four sorted-subset donors had higher generation probabilities. Naive subsets generally had larger estimated clonotype richness than memory subsets did. The small number of donors limited the genetic and exposure-history diversity represented. Pairwise subsampling led to the expectation that sequencing depth would affect the degree of clonotype sharing among donors. When a few donors were compared, the shared fraction of clonotypes was about 5.2% for naive CD4, around 3.5% for naive CD8, 2% to 2.5% for memory CD4, and 0.4% for memory CD8. Rarefaction of sorted-subset datasets indicated incomplete sequencing despite the large sequencing depth. Only blood was sampled, and tissue TCR repertoires likely differ from those in blood.

Healthy HIV-negative adults with no recently reported acute infections or vaccinations were included as donors. Every donor was a Caucasian adult residing in Nashville, Tennessee, USA. CD8 memory samples consisted of magnetically selected CD45RO+ cells combined with CCR7-negative CD45RA+ effector memory (TemRA) cells. Blood was obtained by leukapheresis, after which PBMCs were separated by Ficoll-Histopaque density gradient centrifugation and cryopreserved in liquid nitrogen vapor phase. Analytical flow cytometry was used to check the purity and quantity of each magnetically sorted T cell population. Genomic DNA was isolated from every sorted fraction and measured by UV absorbance on a Nanodrop 2000c. Points on this clone: Its antigen specificity is not known. Nothing much larger sits one base from this clone, and base qualities are not available.

TCR CDR3 regions were amplified from genomic DNA by multiplex PCR using the deep immunoSEQ assay. For each cell subset, the extracted genomic DNA was distributed evenly across all wells of several immunoSEQ 96-well plates, and each plate served as one replicate. For sorted subsets, 200 ng of genomic DNA, equivalent to 25,000 to 35,000 T cell genomes, went into each replicate PCR. The purified libraries were quantified using a Qubit 3.0 fluorometer, sized with a Bioanalyzer 2100, and then quantified again using the KAPA Library Quantification kit. Each immunoSEQ 96-well plate was sequenced on its own single-read 150-cycle Illumina NextSeq 550 flow cell. The original pipeline was this. Because the immunoSEQ output held only junctional sequences and lacked quality scores, the filtering could not match the filtering applied to full-length reads. To assign V/J genes and CDR3, sequences were annotated against IMGT germline references using PyIR, a Python wrapper for IgBLAST v1.9. Reads with weak V/J assignments (E-value above 1e-6), missing CDR3, stop codons, out-of-frame junctions, or ambiguous translated residues were removed. V3J clonotypes were defined by identical inferred V gene, J gene, and CDR3 amino acid sequence. The percentage overlap between two repertoires was calculated by dividing the number of shared unique clonotypes by the size of the smaller repertoire. Three approaches were used to assess repertoire richness: RTK rarefaction, the Chao1 estimator, and Recon v2.1 estimates of unobserved clonotypes. For all TCRbeta clonotypes obtained by the gDNA method from several donors, generation probabilities were computed with OLGA. TCRdb carries this immuneACCESS record with in-frame sequences only. Its versions omit some clonotypes, under half of them owing to an unresolved V gene in the studies checked, with the rest unexplained. V and J calls and clone size come straight from that table; D and trimming were deduced from the DNA. This sample lists roughly 110,000 clones; about 70% were detected once. Clones ranked in the top ten supply approximately 23% of the sample.

According to the germline V gene, CDR1 reads MDHEN and CDR2 reads SYDVKM. Including the terminal cysteine and phenylalanine, the CDR3 comprises 13 residues. This entry keeps only the CDR3 DNA: 39 bases, framed from base 1. The sequence is built from TRBV28 and TRBJ2-5; no D segment can be confidently identified. Matching the DNA end better, TRBJ2-7 makes the J call doubtful. Sequencing input: memory CD8+ T cells sorted from blood. Sample cell subset or site, as interpreted from the label and publication: CD45RO+ cells pooled with CCR7-negative TemRA cells. This sequence originates from a woman between 25 and 40 years old in good health. The CDR3: CASSLFRSYEQYF. The sequenced DNA is TGTGCCAGCAGTTTGTTTAGGAGTTACGAGCAGTACTTC.